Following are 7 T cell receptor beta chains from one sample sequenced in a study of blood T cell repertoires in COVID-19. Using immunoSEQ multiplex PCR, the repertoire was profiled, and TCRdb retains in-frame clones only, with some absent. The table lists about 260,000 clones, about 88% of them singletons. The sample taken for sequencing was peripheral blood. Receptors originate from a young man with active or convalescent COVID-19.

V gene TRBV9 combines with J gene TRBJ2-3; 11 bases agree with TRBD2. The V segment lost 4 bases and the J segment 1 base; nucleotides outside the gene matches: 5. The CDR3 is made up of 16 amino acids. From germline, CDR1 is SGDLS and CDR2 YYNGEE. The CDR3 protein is CASSKQLAGGTDTQYF. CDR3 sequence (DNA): TGTGCCAGCAGCAAACAACTAGCGGGGGGCACAGATACGCAGTATTTT. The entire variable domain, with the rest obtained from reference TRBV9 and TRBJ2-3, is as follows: DSGVTQTPKHLITATGQRVTLRCSPRSGDLSVYWYQQSLDQGLQFLIQYYNGEERAKGNILERFSAQQFPDLHSELNLSSLELGDSALYFCASSKQLAGGTDTQYFGPGTRLTVL.

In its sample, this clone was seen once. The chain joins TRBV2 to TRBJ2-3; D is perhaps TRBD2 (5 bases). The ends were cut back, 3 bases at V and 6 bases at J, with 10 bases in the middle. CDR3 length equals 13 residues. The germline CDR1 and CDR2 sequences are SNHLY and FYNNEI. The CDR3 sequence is CASSETLGDTQYF. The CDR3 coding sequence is TGTGCCAGCAGTGAGACACTAGGGGATACGCAGTATTTT.

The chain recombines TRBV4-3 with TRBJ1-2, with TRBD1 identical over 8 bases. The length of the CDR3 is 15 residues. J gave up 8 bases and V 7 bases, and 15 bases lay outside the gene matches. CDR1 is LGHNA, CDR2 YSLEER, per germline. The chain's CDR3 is CASNPDRGTDRGYTF. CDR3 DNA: TGCGCCAGCAATCCTGACAGGGGTACCGATCGCGGCTACACCTTC.

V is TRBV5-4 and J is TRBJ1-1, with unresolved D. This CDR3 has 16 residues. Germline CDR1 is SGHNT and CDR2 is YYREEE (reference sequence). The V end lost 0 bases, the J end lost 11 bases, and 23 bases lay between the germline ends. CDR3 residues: CASSLAESGPHSGAFF. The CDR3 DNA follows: TGTGCCAGCAGCTTGGCAGAAAGCGGACCCCACTCGGGGGCTTTCTTT.

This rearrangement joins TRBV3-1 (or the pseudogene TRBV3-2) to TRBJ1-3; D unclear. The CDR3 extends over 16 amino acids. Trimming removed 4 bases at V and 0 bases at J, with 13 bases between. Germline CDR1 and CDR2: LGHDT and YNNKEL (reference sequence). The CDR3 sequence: CASSPDRRSSGNTIYF. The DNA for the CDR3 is TGTGCCAGCAGCCCCGACCGGCGGAGCTCTGGAAACACCATATATTTT.

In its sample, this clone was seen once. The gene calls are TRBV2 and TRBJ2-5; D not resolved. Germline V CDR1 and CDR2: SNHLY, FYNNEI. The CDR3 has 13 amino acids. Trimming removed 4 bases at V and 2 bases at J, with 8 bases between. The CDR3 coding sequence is TGTGCCAGCAGTGCCGACTTACAAGAGACCCAGTACTTC. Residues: CASSADLQETQYF.

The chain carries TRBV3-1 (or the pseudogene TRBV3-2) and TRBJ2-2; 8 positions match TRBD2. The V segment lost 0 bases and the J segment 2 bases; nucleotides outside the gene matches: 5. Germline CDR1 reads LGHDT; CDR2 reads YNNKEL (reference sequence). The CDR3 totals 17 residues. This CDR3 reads CASSQDFAGGNTGELFF. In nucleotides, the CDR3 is TGTGCCAGCAGCCAAGATTTCGCGGGGGGAAACACCGGGGAGCTGTTTTTT.